The 3 T cell receptor beta chains below were found in one sample sequenced in a study of CD8+ T cells in alopecia areata. Indicated treatment: oral pan-JAK inhibitor, 5-10 mg twice daily. RNA extraction and reverse transcription yielded cDNA as sequencing template. Profiled with immunoSEQ multiplex PCR; TCRdb holds only in-frame clones, not every one. The sample yields approximately 210,000 clones, under 70% seen once. Here the sequenced sample was CD4+ T cells sorted from blood, taken at week 44, from a patient treated with tofacitinib. These receptors were obtained from a human donor with alopecia areata.

CDR3 region: CASSPARIRTDLAGELFF. The CDR3 DNA reads TGCGCCAGCAGCCCCGCACGGATCAGGACAGATCTAGCCGGGGAGCTGTTTTTT. The chain is built from TRBV5-1 and TRBJ2-2; D might be TRBD1 (6 bases). V was pared by 4 bases and J by 6 bases, with 25 bases between. The CDR3 extends over 18 amino acids. Germline V lookup: CDR1 SGHRS, CDR2 YFSETQ. The entire variable domain, with the rest obtained from reference TRBV5-1 and TRBJ2-2, is as follows: KAGVTQTPRYLIKTRGQQVTLSCSPISGHRSVSWYQQTPGQGLQFLFEYFSETQRNKGNFPGRFSGRQFSNSRSEMNVSTLELGDSALYLCASSPARIRTDLAGELFFGEGSRLTVL.

This CDR3 is CASSLRQGPGELFF. CDR3 in DNA: TGTGCCAGCAGCCTGAGACAGGGCCCCGGGGAGCTGTTTTTT. This chain uses TRBV7-2 with TRBJ2-2; the match to TRBD1 covers 7 bases. The germline V gene encodes CDR1 SGHTA and CDR2 FQGNSA. This CDR3 is built from 14 residues. The J segment lost 6 bases and the V segment lost 5 bases, leaving 6 bases of the junction unmatched.

As for this clone: This sample includes further DNA sequences coding for the same CDR3. This chain links TRBV29-1 with TRBJ2-5; D is uncertain. CDR1 and CDR2 from the germline V gene are SQVTM and ANQGSEA. The CDR3 is 11 residues long. V lost 5 bases to trimming and J lost 4 bases, with 8 bases between them. The CDR3 protein is CSVQVGETQYF. CDR3 bases: TGCAGCGTTCAAGTCGGAGAGACCCAGTACTTC.